One T cell receptor beta chain is described in this entry. Antigen specificity is unknown. A much larger clonotype is one base distant, so this may be a read error. TCRdb used MiXCR to reprocess the multiplex PCR reads, holding one entry per CDR3 protein. The sample yields around 250,000 distinct CDR3 sequences, less than 40% seen once. This sample is drawn from a study of breast tumors, draining lymph nodes, adjacent tissues. With V trimmed by 3 bases and J by 4 bases, 6 bases remained unmatched. Per germline, CDR1 SGHRS and CDR2 YFSETQ. The CDR3 length is 16 residues. Study findings and constraints: Tumor TCR diversity was below lymph nodes but above nontumor tissue. The lymph node origin of tumor T cells was framed as consistent with a hypothesis, not demonstrated.

Breast cancer patients provided tissue from their axillary draining lymph nodes. Sequenced sample: axillary lymph node tissue. The rearrangement joins TRBV5-1 to TRBJ2-1; 11 bases agree with TRBD1. This sequence was found in a female donor with breast cancer. Some clones in this sample may be carry-over from other donors' samples. The CDR3 nucleotides are TGCGCCAGCAGCTGGGAGGGGACAGGGGGATACAATGAGCAGTTCTTC. Protein sequence: CASSWEGTGGYNEQFF.